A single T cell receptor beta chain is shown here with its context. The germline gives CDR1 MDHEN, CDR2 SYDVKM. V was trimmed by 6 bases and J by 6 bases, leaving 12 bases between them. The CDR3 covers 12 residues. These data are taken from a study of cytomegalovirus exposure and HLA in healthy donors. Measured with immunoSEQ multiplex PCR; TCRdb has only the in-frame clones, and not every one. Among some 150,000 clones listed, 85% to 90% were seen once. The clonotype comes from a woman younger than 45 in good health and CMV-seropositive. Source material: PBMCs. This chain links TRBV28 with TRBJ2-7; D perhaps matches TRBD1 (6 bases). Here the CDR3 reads CASRDSGFEQYF. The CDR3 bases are TGTGCCAGCAGGGACAGCGGTTTCGAGCAGTACTTC.